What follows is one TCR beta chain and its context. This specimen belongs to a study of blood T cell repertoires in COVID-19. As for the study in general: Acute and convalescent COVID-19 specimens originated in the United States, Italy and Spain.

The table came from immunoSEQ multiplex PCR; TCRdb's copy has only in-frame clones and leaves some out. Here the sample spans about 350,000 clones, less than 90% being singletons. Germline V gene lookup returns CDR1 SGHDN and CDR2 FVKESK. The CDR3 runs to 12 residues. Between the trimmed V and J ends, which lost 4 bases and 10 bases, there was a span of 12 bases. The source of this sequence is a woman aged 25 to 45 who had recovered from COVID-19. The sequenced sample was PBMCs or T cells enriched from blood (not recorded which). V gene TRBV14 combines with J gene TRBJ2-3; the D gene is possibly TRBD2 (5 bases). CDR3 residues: CASSRGHPPQYF. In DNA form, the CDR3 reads TGTGCCAGCAGCCGAGGGCACCCCCCGCAGTATTTT. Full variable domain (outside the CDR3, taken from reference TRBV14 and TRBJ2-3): EAGVTQFPSHSVIEKGQTVTLRCDPISGHDNLYWYRRVMGKEIKFLLHFVKESKQDESGMPNNRFLAERTGGTYSTLKVQPAELEDSGVYFCASSRGHPPQYFGPGTRLTVL.